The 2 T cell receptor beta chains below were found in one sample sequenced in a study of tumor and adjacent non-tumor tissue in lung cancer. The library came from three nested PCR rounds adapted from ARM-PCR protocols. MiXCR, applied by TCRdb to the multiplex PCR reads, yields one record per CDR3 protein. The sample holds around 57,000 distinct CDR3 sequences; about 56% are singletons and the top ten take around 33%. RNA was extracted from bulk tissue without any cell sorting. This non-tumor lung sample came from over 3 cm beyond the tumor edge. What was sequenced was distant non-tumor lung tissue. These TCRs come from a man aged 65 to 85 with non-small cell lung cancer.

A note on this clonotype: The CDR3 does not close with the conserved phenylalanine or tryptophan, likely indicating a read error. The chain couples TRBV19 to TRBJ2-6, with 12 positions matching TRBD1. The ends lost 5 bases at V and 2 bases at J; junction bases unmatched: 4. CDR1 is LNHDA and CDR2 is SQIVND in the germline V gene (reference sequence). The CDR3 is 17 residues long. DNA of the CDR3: TGTGCCAGTAGTCGGGGACAGGGGGCTCCTGGGGCCAACGTCCTGACTATC. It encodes CASSRGQGAPGANVLTI.

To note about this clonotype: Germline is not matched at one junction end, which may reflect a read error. CDR3 nucleotide sequence: TGTAGCGTTGAGGGGGAAAACCAAGAGACCCAGTACTTC. It is translated as CSVEGENQETQYF. The rearrangement uses TRBV29-1 and TRBJ2-5; possible D gene TRBD1, 6 bases. The CDR3 contains 13 residues. Germline V lookup: CDR1 SQVTM, CDR2 ANQGSEA.